This passage covers 24 T cell receptor beta chains from one sample sequenced in a study of T cell changes during pregnancy in multiple sclerosis. Sequencing used immunoSEQ multiplex PCR; TCRdb keeps in-frame clones, though not all of them. The data show more than 45,000 clones, with about 90% seen just once and about 0.6% held by the top ten. The sequencing used CD4+ T cells from peripheral blood mononuclear cells, collected after pregnancy. These receptors came from a female donor with multiple sclerosis, enrolled in a pregnancy study.

The chain couples TRBV7-2 to TRBJ2-3, with TRBD1 matching 10 bases. Germline V gene lookup returns CDR1 SGHTA and CDR2 FQGNSA. The CDR3 sequence is 15 residues long. Trimming at V came to 1 base and at J to 6 bases, leaving 4 bases not matched to a gene. CDR3 loop: CASSLGGTGVDTQYF. DNA of the CDR3: TGTGCCAGCAGCTTAGGCGGGACAGGGGTCGATACGCAGTATTTT.

This chain connects TRBV10-3 to TRBJ2-5, with 8 bases lining up with TRBD1. The junction had 9 bases not matched to a gene; V was cut back by 6 bases and J by 3 bases. The CDR3 is 15 amino acids. Germline CDR1 ENHRY, CDR2 SYGVKD. The CDR3 spells CAIRPATGDEETQYF. CDR3 DNA: TGTGCCATCAGGCCTGCGACAGGGGACGAAGAGACCCAGTACTTC.

The J gene is TRBJ2-5, the V gene TRBV15, with TRBD1 identical over 10 bases. CDR3 length equals 15 residues. The germline gives CDR1 LNHNV, CDR2 YYDKDF (reference sequence). V gave up 8 bases and J gave up 3 bases; unmatched junction bases: 9. DNA for the CDR3: TGTGCCACCTCGGATGCTGGGACAGGGGAAGAGACCCAGTACTTC. Protein sequence: CATSDAGTGEETQYF. Full variable domain (missing parts from reference TRBV15 and TRBJ2-5): DAMVIQNPRYQVTQFGKPVTLSCSQTLNHNVMYWYQQKSSQAPKLLFHYYDKDFNNEADTPDNFQSRRPNTSFCFLDIRSPGLGDTAMYLCATSDAGTGEETQYFGPGTRLLVL.

This chain connects TRBV2 to TRBJ1-1; D is uncertain. V lost 6 bases to trimming and J lost 3 bases, with 11 bases between them. Germline CDR1 and CDR2: SNHLY and FYNNEI. The CDR3 totals 13 residues. In nucleotides, the CDR3 is TGTGCCAGCAGGGGTGAGGATTACACTGAAGCTTTCTTT. This sequence encodes CASRGEDYTEAFF.

The V and J genes are TRBV7-9 and TRBJ2-7; no reliable D call. The V and J ends lost 5 bases and 2 bases respectively, with 4 bases between them. This CDR3 has 11 amino acids. Per germline, CDR1 SEHNR and CDR2 FQNEAQ (reference sequence). CDR3 sequence reads: CASSPAYEQYF. As DNA, the CDR3 is TGTGCCAGCAGCCCAGCCTACGAGCAGTACTTC.

The chain uses TRBV18 and TRBJ2-7, with 7 bases identical to TRBD1. CDR1 and CDR2 from the germline V gene are KGHSH and LQKENI. V shed 1 base, J shed 0 bases, and the junction held 9 bases outside the gene matches. This CDR3 contains 17 residues. CDR3: CASSPQTGISSSYEQYF. CDR3 in DNA: TGTGCCAGCTCACCACAGACAGGGATTTCCAGCTCCTACGAGCAGTACTTC.

This clone was recorded once. The chain is built from TRBV7-2 and TRBJ1-1; 8 bases line up with TRBD1. This CDR3 spans 13 amino acids. J gave up 1 base and V 10 bases, and 5 bases lay outside the gene matches. The germline V gene has CDR1 SGHTA and CDR2 FQGNSA. Here the CDR3 reads CATAGQANTEAFF. DNA for the CDR3: TGTGCCACCGCGGGACAGGCGAACACTGAAGCTTTCTTT. The variable domain in full, completed from reference TRBV7-2 and TRBJ1-1, reads GAGVSQSPSNKVTEKGKDVELRCDPISGHTALYWYRQSLGQGLEFLIYFQGNSAPDKSGLPSDRFSAERTGGSVSTLTIQRTQQEDSAVYLCATAGQANTEAFFGQGTRLTVV.

This chain links TRBV14 with TRBJ1-1, with D possibly matching TRBD1 (6 bases). V was trimmed by 6 bases and J by 2 bases, leaving 10 bases between them. The CDR3 sequence is 13 residues long. Germline lookup yields CDR1 SGHDN and CDR2 FVKESK. This CDR3 reads CASRKGVNTEAFF. CDR3 nucleotides: TGTGCCAGCAGAAAGGGGGTTAACACTGAAGCTTTCTTT.

The chain carries TRBV29-1 and TRBJ2-2, with TRBD1 matching 8 bases. Germline V CDR1 and CDR2: SQVTM, ANQGSEA. With V trimmed by 6 bases and J by 0 bases, 9 bases remained unmatched. This CDR3 region has 16 residues. The CDR3 region is CSVDSGTGANTGELFF. CDR3 DNA: TGCAGCGTAGACTCCGGGACAGGTGCGAACACCGGGGAGCTGTTTTTT.

J is TRBJ1-5 and V is TRBV7-2; a weak D match, TRBD1 (5 bases). Germline-derived CDR1 and CDR2 are SGHTA and FQGNSA. The V and J ends lost 4 bases and 4 bases respectively, with 20 bases between them. The CDR3 consists of 17 residues. The CDR3 nucleotides are TGTGCCAGCAGCTCGAGTAGGCTAGGCGGGGGGAATCAGCCCCAGCATTTT. Translated, it gives CASSSSRLGGGNQPQHF.

The CDR3 DNA follows: TGCAGCGTTGTTATCGTTCCTCCAGGGAAATACGAGCAGTACTTC. This gives the protein CSVVIVPPGKYEQYF. The chain has TRBV29-1 and TRBJ2-7; D possibly corresponds to TRBD1 (5 bases). CDR1 and CDR2 (germline): SQVTM, ANQGSEA. With 4 bases removed from V and 4 bases from J, the gap between germline ends came to 20 bases. This CDR3 region has 15 residues.

The genes are TRBV29-1 and TRBJ1-3; TRBD1 agrees at 7 bases. There are 13 residues in the CDR3. Germline CDR1 reads SQVTM; CDR2 reads ANQGSEA. V gave up 8 bases and J gave up 0 bases; unmatched junction bases: 4. The DNA for the CDR3 is TGCAGCTACCAGGGGGGCTCTGGAAACACCATATATTTT. Translated: CSYQGGSGNTIYF.

The gene calls are TRBV5-1 and TRBJ1-2, with D perhaps TRBD1 (5 bases). Trimming removed 0 bases from V and 8 bases from J, with 26 bases in between. The CDR3 contains 18 residues. The germline V gene encodes CDR1 SGHRS and CDR2 YFSETQ. The CDR3 loop reads CASSLVMGGTRRTVGYTF. The CDR3 bases are TGCGCCAGCAGCTTGGTAATGGGAGGGACGCGGAGAACAGTCGGCTACACCTTC.

The rearrangement joins TRBV18 to TRBJ2-7, with a weak D call TRBD2 (5 bases). Germline V gene sequence: CDR1 KGHSH, CDR2 LQKENI. With 5 bases removed from V and 5 bases from J, the gap between germline ends came to 19 bases. This CDR3 comprises 15 residues. CDR3 protein: CASSGWTPEVDEQYF. DNA of the CDR3: TGTGCCAGCTCAGGTTGGACGCCGGAGGTCGACGAGCAGTACTTC.

The chain links TRBV7-8 to TRBJ1-3; 9 nucleotides align to TRBD1. J gave up 8 bases and V 5 bases, and 7 bases lay outside the gene matches. The CDR3 loop spans 14 amino acids. The germline V gene encodes CDR1 SGHVS and CDR2 FQNEAQ. CDR3 sequence: CASSLRTGAHTIYF. The CDR3 nucleotides read TGTGCCAGCAGCCTTCGGACAGGGGCACACACCATATATTTT.

The rearrangement uses TRBV7-9 and TRBJ1-1, with D hard to call. CDR3 size: 15 residues. V dropped 2 bases and J dropped 8 bases, with 18 bases sitting between them. CDR1 is SEHNR, CDR2 FQNEAQ, per germline (reference sequence). In DNA form, the CDR3 reads TGTGCCAGCAGCTTATTTGAGGGCGCCGGTGCCGAAGCTTTCTTT. It codes for CASSLFEGAGAEAFF.

The chain recombines TRBV10-3 with TRBJ1-2; D remains unclear. The V end was cut by 0 bases, the J end by 4 bases, with 6 bases between. From germline, CDR1 is ENHRY and CDR2 SYGVKD. The CDR3 extends over 13 amino acids. The CDR3 nucleotides read TGTGCCATCAGTGAGTCGACTTCCTATGGCTACACCTTC. The encoded protein is CAISESTSYGYTF.

The V and J genes are TRBV19 and TRBJ2-5; TRBD1 matches 11 bases. The length of the CDR3 is 17 residues. Losses at the gene ends were 1 base for V and 2 bases for J; bases not matched to a gene: 6. Germline CDR1 and CDR2: LNHDA and SQIVND (reference sequence). The CDR3 region is CASSIARDRGRQETQYF. CDR3 sequence (DNA): TGTGCCAGTAGTATAGCCCGGGACAGGGGGAGACAAGAGACCCAGTACTTC.

The chain combines TRBV5-4 with TRBJ1-1, with TRBD1 as a possible D gene (5 bases). Germline-derived CDR1 and CDR2 are SGHNT and YYREEE (reference sequence). This CDR3 has 14 residues. Between the trimmed V and J ends, which lost 5 bases and 5 bases, there was a span of 16 bases. The CDR3 region has the DNA TGTGCCAGCAGGAGGAGGGGAGGTTTAACTGAAGCTTTCTTT. Translated, it gives CASRRRGGLTEAFF.

The chain employs TRBV5-4 and TRBJ2-3; weak D call: TRBD2 (6 bases). CDR3 size: 16 residues. Looked up from germline, CDR1 is SGHNT and CDR2 is YYREEE (reference sequence). Trimming removed 4 bases from V and 0 bases from J, with 15 bases in between. Here the CDR3 DNA reads TGTGCCAGCAGCCCACCAGGAGGGCGAAGCACAGATACGCAGTATTTT. Amino acid sequence: CASSPPGGRSTDTQYF.

The genes are TRBV30 and TRBJ1-4; 7 nucleotides align to TRBD1. The V segment lost 0 bases and the J segment 8 bases; nucleotides outside the gene matches: 9. This CDR3 has 15 amino acids. The V gene's germline CDR1 is GTSNPN and CDR2 SVGIG (reference sequence). This CDR3 reads CAWSVPAGGREKLFF. The CDR3, as DNA: TGTGCCTGGAGTGTACCGGCAGGGGGAAGGGAAAAACTGTTTTTT.

The genes are TRBV6-6 and TRBJ1-5; 7 positions agree with TRBD1. The germline V gene encodes CDR1 MNHNY and CDR2 SVGAGI (reference sequence). CDR3 length: 13 residues. The ends lost 7 bases at V and 4 bases at J; junction bases unmatched: 4. The CDR3 nucleotides are TGTGCCAGCACCCGGGACAGAAATCAGCCCCAGCATTTT. Translating gives CASTRDRNQPQHF.

Only one count was recorded for this clone. The rearrangement uses TRBV28 and TRBJ1-2; D remains ambiguous. With 3 bases removed from V and 6 bases from J, the gap between germline ends came to 5 bases. CDR1 MDHEN and CDR2 SYDVKM come from the germline V gene. The CDR3 is 11 amino acids. The CDR3 DNA follows: TGTGCCAGCAGTTTCTCCCATGGCTACACCTTC. The encoded protein is CASSFSHGYTF.

V usage is TRBV5-1 and J usage is TRBJ2-5; TRBD2 matches at 10 bases. This CDR3 comprises 16 residues. The ends lost 1 base at V and 1 base at J; junction bases unmatched: 4. Germline CDR1 is SGHRS and CDR2 is YFSETQ. The CDR3 loop is CASSLSGGASQETQYF. The DNA for the CDR3 is TGCGCCAGCAGCTTGAGCGGGGGGGCCTCCCAAGAGACCCAGTACTTC.